The clone carrying this TCR beta chain showed up just a few times. Each of the donors had ten milliliters of peripheral blood drawn into EDTA-treated Vacutainer tubes. These data come from a study of blood T cells in healthy people across ages. A second PCR, run for about 6 to 12 cycles, used a sample-barcoded 5' primer plus a J-beta primer mix. Each cDNA molecule was tagged by a template-switch adaptor with 12 random nucleotides. MiXCR, applied by TCRdb to the 5' RACE reads, yields one record per CDR3 protein. The repertoire holds over 700,000 distinct CDR3 sequences, with 20% to 25% as singletons. Germline CDR1 reads LNHDA; CDR2 reads SQIVND (reference sequence). This CDR3 contains 14 residues. Trimming took off 7 bases at V and 0 bases at J, with 12 bases between the two ends. Separately, the same data were catalogued under a study of T cells of mothers and their children. That study adds: Samples came from a few healthy Caucasian mothers and their six children.

This clonotype was sampled from a boy aged 5-17 years in good health. Sequenced material: blood. This chain uses TRBV19 with TRBJ1-2; tentative D call: TRBD1 (6 bases). CDR3 loop: CASIMTGANYGYTF. CDR3 DNA: TGTGCCAGTATCATGACAGGAGCTAACTATGGCTACACCTTC.